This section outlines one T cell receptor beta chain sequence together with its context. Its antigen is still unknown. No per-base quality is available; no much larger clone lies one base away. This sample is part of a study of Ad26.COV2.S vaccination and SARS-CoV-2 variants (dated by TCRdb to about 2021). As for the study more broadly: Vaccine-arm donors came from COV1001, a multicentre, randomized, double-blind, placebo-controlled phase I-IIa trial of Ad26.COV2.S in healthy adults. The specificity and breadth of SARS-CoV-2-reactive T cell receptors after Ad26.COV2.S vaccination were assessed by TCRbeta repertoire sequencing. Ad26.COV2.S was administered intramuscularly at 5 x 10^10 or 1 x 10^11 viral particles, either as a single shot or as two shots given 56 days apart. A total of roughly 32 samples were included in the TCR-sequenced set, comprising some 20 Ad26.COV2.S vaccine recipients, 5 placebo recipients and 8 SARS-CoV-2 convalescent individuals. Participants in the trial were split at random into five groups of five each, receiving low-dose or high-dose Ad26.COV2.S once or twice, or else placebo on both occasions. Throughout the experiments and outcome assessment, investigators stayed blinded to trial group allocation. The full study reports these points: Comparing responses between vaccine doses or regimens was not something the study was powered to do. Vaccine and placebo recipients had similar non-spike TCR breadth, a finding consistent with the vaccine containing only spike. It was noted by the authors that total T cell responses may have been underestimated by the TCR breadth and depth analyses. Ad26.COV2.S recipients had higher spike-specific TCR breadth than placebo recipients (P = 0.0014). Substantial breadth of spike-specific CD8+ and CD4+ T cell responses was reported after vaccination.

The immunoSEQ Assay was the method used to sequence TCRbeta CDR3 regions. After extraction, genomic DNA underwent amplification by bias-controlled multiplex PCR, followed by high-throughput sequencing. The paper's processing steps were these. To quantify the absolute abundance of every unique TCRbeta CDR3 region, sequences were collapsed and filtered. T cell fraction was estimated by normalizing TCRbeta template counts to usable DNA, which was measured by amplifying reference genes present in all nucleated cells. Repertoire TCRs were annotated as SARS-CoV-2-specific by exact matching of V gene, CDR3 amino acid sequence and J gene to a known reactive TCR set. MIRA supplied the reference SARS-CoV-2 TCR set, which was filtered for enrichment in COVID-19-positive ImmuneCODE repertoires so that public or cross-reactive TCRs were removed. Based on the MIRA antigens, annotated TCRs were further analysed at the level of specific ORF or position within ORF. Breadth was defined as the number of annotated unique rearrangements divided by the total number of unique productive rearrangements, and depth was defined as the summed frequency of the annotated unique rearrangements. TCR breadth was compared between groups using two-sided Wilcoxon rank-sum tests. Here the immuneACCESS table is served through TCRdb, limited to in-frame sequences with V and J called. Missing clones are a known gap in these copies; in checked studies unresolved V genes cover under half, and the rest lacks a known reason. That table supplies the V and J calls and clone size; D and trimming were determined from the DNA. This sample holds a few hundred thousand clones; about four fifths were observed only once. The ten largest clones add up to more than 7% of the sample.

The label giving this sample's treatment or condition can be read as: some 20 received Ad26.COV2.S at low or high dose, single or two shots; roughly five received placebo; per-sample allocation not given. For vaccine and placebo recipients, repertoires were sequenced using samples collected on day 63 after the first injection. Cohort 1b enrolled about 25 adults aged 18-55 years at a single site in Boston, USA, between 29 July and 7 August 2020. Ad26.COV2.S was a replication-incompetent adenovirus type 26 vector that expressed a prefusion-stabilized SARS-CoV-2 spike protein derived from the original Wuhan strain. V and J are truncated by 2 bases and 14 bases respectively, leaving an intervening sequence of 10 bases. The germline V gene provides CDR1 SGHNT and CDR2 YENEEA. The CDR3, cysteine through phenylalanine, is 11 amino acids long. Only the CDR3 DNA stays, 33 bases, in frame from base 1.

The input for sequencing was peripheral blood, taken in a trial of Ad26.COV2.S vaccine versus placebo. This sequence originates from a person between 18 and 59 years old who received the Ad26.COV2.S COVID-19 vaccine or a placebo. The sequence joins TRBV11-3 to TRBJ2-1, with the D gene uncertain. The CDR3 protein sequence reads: CASSLITREFF. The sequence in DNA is TGTGCCAGCAGCTTAATCACCCGCGAGTTCTTC.